The 32 T cell receptor beta chains given below trace back to one sample, sequenced in a study of T cell changes during pregnancy in multiple sclerosis. Using immunoSEQ multiplex PCR, the repertoire was profiled, and TCRdb retains in-frame clones only, with some absent. The sample holds under 130,000 clones, 85% to 95% seen once. Sequencing used peripheral blood, obtained after pregnancy. These receptors were taken from a female donor with multiple sclerosis, enrolled in a pregnancy study.

V and J are TRBV9 and TRBJ2-1; D gene ambiguous. CDR3 length: 12 amino acids. Germline assignment: CDR1 SGDLS and CDR2 YYNGEE. The V gene lost 4 bases and the J gene lost 7 bases, with 9 bases spanning the gap. The CDR3 loop is CASSPSTNEQFF. The CDR3 bases are TGTGCCAGCAGCCCGTCTACTAATGAGCAGTTCTTC.

The chain carries TRBV19 and TRBJ1-1; TRBD1 aligns across 7 bases. CDR1 is LNHDA, CDR2 SQIVND, per germline (reference sequence). Unmatched junction bases numbered 6, after V lost 3 bases and J lost 5 bases. This CDR3 comprises 14 residues. The CDR3 loop is CASSIKGAGTEAFF. The CDR3 coding sequence is TGTGCCAGTAGTATCAAGGGGGCAGGGACTGAAGCTTTCTTT.

V is TRBV5-4 and J is TRBJ1-4; TRBD1 agrees at 9 bases. The CDR3 length is 15 residues. The ends lost 3 bases at V and 3 bases at J; junction bases unmatched: 3. CDR1 SGHNT and CDR2 YYREEE come from the germline V gene (reference sequence). The CDR3 sequence: CASSSRTGANEKLFF. The DNA for the CDR3 is TGTGCCAGCAGCTCTCGGACAGGGGCTAATGAAAAACTGTTTTTT.

The chain uses TRBV5-1 and TRBJ2-7; D is perhaps TRBD1 (7 bases). The germline V gene has CDR1 SGHRS and CDR2 YFSETQ. V lost 0 bases and J 2 bases, leaving 15 bases between the germline ends. The CDR3 spans 16 residues. This CDR3 is CASSLGRGQRTYEQYF. The CDR3 DNA follows: TGCGCCAGCAGCTTGGGGCGGGGACAGCGCACCTACGAGCAGTACTTC.

The J gene is TRBJ2-7, the V gene TRBV15; 8 bases are shared with TRBD1. The V gene end was trimmed by 0 bases and the J gene end by 2 bases; junction bases not matched to a gene: 15. The CDR3 loop spans 19 amino acids. CDR1 and CDR2 (germline): LNHNV, YYDKDF (reference sequence). CDR3: CATSRDNRGTGRRTYEQYF. CDR3 DNA: TGTGCCACCAGCAGAGATAACAGGGGGACCGGACGGCGGACCTACGAGCAGTACTTC. Supplemented by reference TRBV15 and TRBJ2-7, the full variable domain reads DAMVIQNPRYQVTQFGKPVTLSCSQTLNHNVMYWYQQKSSQAPKLLFHYYDKDFNNEADTPDNFQSRRPNTSFCFLDIRSPGLGDTAMYLCATSRDNRGTGRRTYEQYFGPGTRLTVT.

As for this clone: The DNA is left out, because the CDR3 cannot be placed on it with certainty; the CDR3 is given as TCRdb lists it. The chain combines TRBV12-5 with TRBJ1-2; the table assigns TRBD1, which was not confirmed against the DNA. The CDR3 adds up to 13 amino acids, both ends counted. The germline V gene has CDR1 LGHNT and CDR2 FRNRAP. CDR3 sequence: CASGFGPGNGYTF.

The table lists this clone with a few counts. The chain has TRBV2 and TRBJ1-4; D may be TRBD1 (5 bases). Trimming left V 4 bases short and J 7 bases short, with 16 bases between. CDR3 size: 15 residues. Germline values: CDR1 SNHLY, CDR2 FYNNEI. CDR3 loop: CASSGEDTIGEKLFF. The CDR3 DNA follows: TGTGCCAGCAGTGGAGAGGACACCATCGGTGAAAAACTGTTTTTT. The entire variable domain, with the rest obtained from reference TRBV2 and TRBJ1-4, is as follows: EPEVTQTPSHQVTQMGQEVILRCVPISNHLYFYWYRQILGQKVEFLVSFYNNEISEKSEIFDDQFSVERPDGSNFTLKIRSTKLEDSAMYFCASSGEDTIGEKLFFGSGTQLSVL.

This clone was recorded only once. This chain uses TRBV18 with TRBJ2-5, with D possibly being TRBD2 (6 bases). The CDR3 runs to 16 residues. The ends were cut back, 1 base at V and 2 bases at J, with 14 bases in the middle. The germline V gene encodes CDR1 KGHSH and CDR2 LQKENI. CDR3 nucleotides: TGTGCCAGCTCACCACGTGGCGGGATGGGGCAAGAGACCCAGTACTTC. Protein sequence: CASSPRGGMGQETQYF.

The genes are TRBV27 and TRBJ2-1; TRBD2 might be the D (7 bases). CDR3 length equals 15 residues. Germline CDR1 MNHEY, CDR2 SMNVEV (reference sequence). Trimming stripped 7 bases from V and 5 bases from J, with 18 bases between. The chain's CDR3 is CASNTPGGPNNEQFF. The CDR3 DNA reads as TGTGCCAGCAACACTCCGGGGGGCCCCAACAATGAGCAGTTCTTC.

The chain carries TRBV5-1 and TRBJ2-1; TRBD2 might be the D (6 bases). The CDR3 loop spans 14 amino acids. Trimming removed 7 bases from V and 4 bases from J, with 15 bases in between. The germline V gene has CDR1 SGHRS and CDR2 YFSETQ. The CDR3 is CASGTGSDYNEQFF. The CDR3 DNA follows: TGCGCCAGCGGGACTGGATCAGATTACAATGAGCAGTTCTTC.

This chain joins TRBV7-9 and TRBJ1-2; D is uncertain. Germline V CDR1 and CDR2: SEHNR, FQNEAQ (reference sequence). CDR3 size: 13 residues. Trimming stripped 5 bases from V and 4 bases from J, with 11 bases between. The CDR3 sequence is CASSPLGVYGYTF. The CDR3 DNA reads TGTGCCAGCAGCCCTCTTGGAGTCTATGGCTACACCTTC.

CDR3 region: CASSLYRGTTNEKLFF. The CDR3 coding sequence is TGTGCCAGCAGTCTCTACAGGGGAACAACTAATGAAAAACTGTTTTTT. The chain links TRBV28 to TRBJ1-4; 7 nucleotides agree with TRBD1. This CDR3 is 16 amino acids long. Germline CDR1 MDHEN, CDR2 SYDVKM. J was trimmed by 0 bases and V by 5 bases; bases with no gene match: 6.

The chain combines TRBV7-3 with TRBJ2-1; TRBD1 is a possible D gene (5 bases). CDR1 is SGHTA, CDR2 FQGTGA, per germline. This CDR3 comprises 13 residues. V was shortened by 11 bases and J by 9 bases, with 20 bases between the two germline ends. The CDR3 region is CACGRSGATEQFF. The CDR3 region has the DNA TGTGCCTGTGGGCGAAGTGGGGCCACTGAGCAGTTCTTC.

The V gene is TRBV11-3, the J gene TRBJ2-3, with a weak D call TRBD2 (5 bases). This CDR3 has 15 residues. V gave up 1 base and J gave up 1 base, with 9 bases separating them. The germline gives CDR1 SGHNT, CDR2 YENEEA. The CDR3 bases are TGTGCCAGCAGCTTAGGTTTGGAGGGCACAGATACGCAGTATTTT. Protein product: CASSLGLEGTDTQYF.

The chain joins TRBV4-1 to TRBJ2-7; weak D call: TRBD1 (6 bases). Trimming stripped 0 bases from V and 0 bases from J, with 18 bases between. Germline CDR1 MGHRA, CDR2 YSYEKL. The CDR3 runs 18 residues. CDR3 loop: CASSQDPPIQGPSYEQYF. The CDR3 DNA reads TGCGCCAGCAGCCAAGATCCACCAATTCAGGGGCCCTCCTACGAGCAGTACTTC.

The chain recombines TRBV7-7 with TRBJ1-4; D is unclear. Germline CDR1 SSHAT, CDR2 FNYEAQ (reference sequence). The CDR3 consists of 18 residues. Trimming pared 0 bases from V and 0 bases from J, leaving 14 bases between. CDR3 region: CASSLAPLGLATNEKLFF. Written as DNA, the CDR3 is TGTGCCAGCAGCTTAGCCCCTCTAGGACTGGCAACTAATGAAAAACTGTTTTTT. Full variable domain (remainder filled in from reference TRBV7-7 and TRBJ1-4): GAGVSQSPRYKVTKRGQDVTLRCDPISSHATLYWYQQALGQGPEFLTYFNYEAQPDKSGLPSDRFSAERPEGSISTLTIQRTEQRDSAMYRCASSLAPLGLATNEKLFFGSGTQLSVL.

V gene TRBV29-1 combines with J gene TRBJ1-1; D ambiguous. The CDR3 length is 12 residues. The germline V gene encodes CDR1 SQVTM and CDR2 ANQGSEA. Trimming shortened V by 7 bases and J by 1 base, and 10 bases separated the two germline ends. The CDR3 nucleotides read TGCAGCGGCAGGATTGGGAACACTGAAGCTTTCTTT. Translating it yields CSGRIGNTEAFF.

The rearrangement links TRBV30 to TRBJ2-5; D gene ambiguous. The CDR3 has 11 amino acids. CDR1 and CDR2 from the germline V gene are GTSNPN and SVGIG (reference sequence). Trimming stripped 0 bases from V and 5 bases from J, with 4 bases between. CDR3 in amino acids: CAWSVLETQYF. The CDR3 nucleotides are TGTGCCTGGAGTGTACTCGAGACCCAGTACTTC. Combining the CDR3 with reference TRBV30 and TRBJ2-5 gives the whole variable domain SQTIHQWPATLVQPVGSPLSLECTVEGTSNPNLYWYRQAAGRGLQLLFYSVGIGQISSEVPQNLSASRPQDRQFILSSKKLLLSDSGFYLCAWSVLETQYFGPGTRLLVL.

The sample holds one count of this clone. J is TRBJ1-2 and V is TRBV7-9; 8 nucleotides match TRBD1. The germline CDR1 and CDR2 sequences are SEHNR and FQNEAQ (reference sequence). This CDR3 contains 15 residues. V dropped 3 bases and J dropped 3; count of bases not matched to a gene: 6. The CDR3 sequence is CASSLRGTGDYGYTF. In nucleotides, the CDR3 is TGTGCCAGCAGCTTGAGGGGGACAGGAGACTATGGCTACACCTTC.

The chain uses TRBV15 and TRBJ1-2; the D gene is possibly TRBD1 (6 bases). Trimming took 3 bases from V and 4 from J, leaving 9 bases between them. This CDR3 has 13 amino acids. Germline CDR1 reads LNHNV; CDR2 reads YYDKDF (reference sequence). CDR3: CATSRGQIYGYTF. The CDR3 nucleotides read TGTGCCACCAGCAGGGGACAAATCTATGGCTACACCTTC.

The chain is built from TRBV19 and TRBJ2-2; TRBD2 matches at 7 bases. V lost 3 bases, J lost 7 bases, and 2 bases stayed unmatched. Germline V gives CDR1 LNHDA, CDR2 SQIVND (reference sequence). This CDR3 is built from 13 residues. CDR3 DNA: TGTGCCAGTAGTATGATAGCGGGCGGGGAGCTGTTTTTT. It is translated as CASSMIAGGELFF.

The chain links TRBV27 to TRBJ1-2; possible D gene TRBD1, 5 bases. The CDR3 contains 13 residues. V lost 3 bases to trimming and J lost 4 bases, with 9 bases between them. In germline, CDR1 is MNHEY, CDR2 SMNVEV (reference sequence). The CDR3 DNA sequence: TGTGCCAGCAGTTTTAGGGGATCCTATGGCTACACCTTC. The encoded protein is CASSFRGSYGYTF.

This chain uses TRBV27 with TRBJ2-7, with 9 nucleotides matching TRBD2. The CDR3 extends over 16 amino acids. Germline-derived CDR1 and CDR2 are MNHEY and SMNVEV (reference sequence). V lost 7 bases and J lost 0; bases outside the gene matches: 10. CDR3: CASIGRREGTSYEQYF. CDR3 DNA: TGTGCCAGCATAGGGCGGCGGGAGGGGACCTCCTACGAGCAGTACTTC.

This sequence joins TRBV2 and TRBJ2-2; 11 bases agree with TRBD1. Germline V gene sequence: CDR1 SNHLY, CDR2 FYNNEI. Germline trimming cut 9 bases from V and 6 bases from J; bases unmatched to any gene: 9. CDR3 length: 15 amino acids. This CDR3 is CARSMDRGLAGELFF. The CDR3 DNA reads TGTGCCAGATCAATGGACAGGGGGCTCGCCGGGGAGCTGTTTTTT.

The gene calls are TRBV19 and TRBJ1-4, with TRBD1 matching 7 bases. V lost 3 bases to trimming and J lost 7 bases; unmatched junction nucleotides: 5. The germline V gene has CDR1 LNHDA and CDR2 SQIVND (reference sequence). CDR3 length: 14 residues. The chain's CDR3 is CASSILRGSEKLFF. CDR3 coding DNA: TGTGCCAGTAGTATCCTCAGGGGGAGTGAAAAACTGTTTTTT.

This clone has only one observation. The rearrangement joins TRBV18 to TRBJ2-5; D gene uncertain. V lost 6 bases and J lost 2, with 4 bases in between. This CDR3 contains 11 residues. Germline lookup yields CDR1 KGHSH and CDR2 LQKENI. The CDR3 here is CASSFQETQYF. For the CDR3, the DNA is TGTGCCAGCTCCTTTCAAGAGACCCAGTACTTC.

The chain joins TRBV7-9 to TRBJ1-5, with 9 bases identical to TRBD1. Germline CDR1 is SEHNR and CDR2 is FQNEAQ (reference sequence). J was trimmed by 4 bases and V by 4 bases; bases with no gene match: 5. The length of the CDR3 is 15 residues. This chain's CDR3 is CASSSSGTGNQPQHF. The CDR3 DNA reads as TGTGCCAGCAGCTCCTCCGGGACAGGGAATCAGCCCCAGCATTTT.

The chain recombines TRBV11-3 with TRBJ2-7; 12 bases agree with TRBD2. Trimming took 5 bases from V and 5 from J; bases not matched to a gene: 10. Germline values: CDR1 SGHNT, CDR2 YENEEA. This CDR3 is 16 amino acids long. The CDR3 DNA reads TGTGCCAGCAGCCCGAGTCTAGCGGGAGGGCGGGACGAGCAGTACTTC. It encodes CASSPSLAGGRDEQYF.

The chain carries TRBV18 and TRBJ1-5, with a weak D call TRBD1 (5 bases). The V gene's germline CDR1 is KGHSH and CDR2 LQKENI. V lost 3 bases, J lost 5 bases, and 8 bases lay in between. This CDR3 is 13 amino acids long. The CDR3 coding sequence is TGTGCCAGCTCACCTGCGGGGGATCAGCCCCAGCATTTT. Protein sequence: CASSPAGDQPQHF.

The chain employs TRBV4-3 and TRBJ2-4; 10 bases agree with TRBD2. CDR1 and CDR2 (germline): LGHNA, YSLEER. Unmatched junction bases numbered 6, after V lost 2 bases and J lost 8 bases. This CDR3 comprises 15 residues. CDR3 region: CASSQPSGGGDIQYF. CDR3 nucleotide sequence: TGCGCCAGCAGCCAACCTAGCGGGGGCGGGGACATTCAGTACTTC.

The CDR3 DNA reads as TGTGCCAGCAGTGAATCTAGCGGGAGGGCGGATGAGCAGTTCTTC. Protein product: CASSESSGRADEQFF. The chain employs TRBV2 and TRBJ2-1; TRBD2 matches at 12 bases. The CDR3 totals 15 residues. The germline V gene has CDR1 SNHLY and CDR2 FYNNEI. V was pared by 2 bases and J by 8 bases, with 4 bases of the junction left unmatched. Full variable domain (missing parts from reference TRBV2 and TRBJ2-1): EPEVTQTPSHQVTQMGQEVILRCVPISNHLYFYWYRQILGQKVEFLVSFYNNEISEKSEIFDDQFSVERPDGSNFTLKIRSTKLEDSAMYFCASSESSGRADEQFFGPGTRLTVL.

The genes are TRBV5-1 and TRBJ2-7; 8 bases match TRBD1. The CDR3 spans 17 residues. V was pared by 0 bases and J by 0 bases, with 8 bases of the junction left unmatched. Germline loops: CDR1 SGHRS, CDR2 YFSETQ. The DNA of the CDR3 is TGCGCCAGCAGCTTGGTGGGGACAGGCGACTACTCCTACGAGCAGTACTTC. Protein sequence: CASSLVGTGDYSYEQYF.